Sequencing of this TCR beta chain was carried out in a study of Ad26.COV2.S vaccination and SARS-CoV-2 variants. General study points: Vaccine recipients surpassed placebo recipients in spike-specific TCR breadth. After vaccination, substantial breadth of spike-specific CD8+ and CD4+ responses was reported. Responses of T cells in total may have been underestimated by the TCR breadth and depth analyses.

Only one count was recorded for this clone. The target antigen is unknown. The germline V gene encodes CDR1 SGHTA and CDR2 FQGNSA. The CDR3 is 15 residues long. After removal of 2 bases from V and 5 bases from J, the junction contained 4 bases not matched to a gene. Here immunoSEQ multiplex PCR was the method, and the copy in TCRdb shows in-frame clones only, minus some. The sample carries about 140,000 clones, just over 85% recorded once. The TCR was taken from a human donor who had recovered from COVID-19. The sequences come from peripheral blood, collected after recovery from COVID-19. The chain carries TRBV7-2 and TRBJ2-5, with TRBD1 identical over 11 bases. CDR3 nucleotide sequence: TGTGCCAGCAGCTTATCGGGACAGGGGGAGGAGACCCAGTACTTC. This translates into CASSLSGQGEETQYF.